The clone carrying this T cell receptor beta chain was counted only a few times. Its antigen is not known. The table came from immunoSEQ multiplex PCR; TCRdb's copy has only in-frame clones and leaves some out. The sample lists 30,000 to 50,000 clones, about three quarters occurring once. Documented time point: cycle 4 day 1 (C4D1), after 6 weeks of nivolumab. In every patient, relapse followed autologous stem cell transplantation, while exposure to brentuximab vedotin differed. Trimming cost V 4 bases and J 3 bases; bases outside gene matches: 13. The germline V gene has CDR1 SGHNT and CDR2 YYREEE (reference sequence). The CDR3 is made up of 17 amino acids. These data come from a study of PD-1 blockade in classical Hodgkin lymphoma. Study conclusions and caveats: CD4+ TCR diversity climbed significantly by C4D1, unlike CD8+ TCR diversity. Undefined causes, possibly disease activity or prior therapy, underlie the repertoire differences.

J is TRBJ1-2 and V is TRBV5-4; 9 bases match TRBD1. The specimen comprised peripheral blood mononuclear cells (PBMCs), sampled before the fourth cycle of nivolumab. This sequence originates from a human donor with classical Hodgkin lymphoma. CDR3 coding DNA: TGTGCCAGCAGCCGTTGGACAGGGGAATACGGGCACTATGGCTACACCTTC. Amino acid sequence: CASSRWTGEYGHYGYTF. Full variable domain (remainder filled in from reference TRBV5-4 and TRBJ1-2): ETGVTQSPTHLIKTRGQQVTLRCSSQSGHNTVSWYQQALGQGPQFIFQYYREEENGRGNFPPRFSGLQFPNYSSELNVNALELDDSALYLCASSRWTGEYGHYGYTFGSGTRLTVV.